These 10 T cell receptor beta chains came from one sample sequenced in a study of blood T cells in healthy people across ages. The authors ran a second PCR of about 7 to 11 cycles using a sample-barcoded 5' primer and a J-beta primer mix. Each CDR3 protein is one row after TCRdb ran MiXCR on the 5' RACE reads. The table has around 780,000 distinct CDR3 sequences, 56% seen once. The material sequenced was blood. The receptors were gathered from a middle-aged man in good health.

As concerns this clonotype: Being one base from a much bigger clone, this may be a read error. This chain links TRBV9 with TRBJ2-3, with TRBD2 as a possible D gene (6 bases). This CDR3 is built from 15 residues. The ends were cut back, 2 bases at V and 8 bases at J, with 18 bases in the middle. Germline CDR1 is SGDLS and CDR2 is YYNGEE. The CDR3 DNA is TGTGCCAGCAGCGTTGCGGGGAGGACCCCAGGTACGCAGTATTTT. Encoded protein: CASSVAGRTPGTQYF.

The chain joins TRBV5-1 to TRBJ2-3, with D unclear. Germline CDR1 reads SGHRS; CDR2 reads YFSETQ. The CDR3 runs to 12 residues. V was pared by 0 bases and J by 5 bases, with 4 bases between. The CDR3 reads CASSLAQDTQYF. DNA of the CDR3: TGCGCCAGCAGCTTGGCCCAAGATACGCAGTATTTT.

A few counts support this clonotype. V gene TRBV24-1 combines with J gene TRBJ2-5; weak D call: TRBD1 (5 bases). The CDR3 extends over 13 amino acids. Per the germline V gene, CDR1 is KGHDR and CDR2 is SFDVKD. V shed 3 bases and J shed 7 bases, with 11 bases lying between them. The CDR3 loop reads CATSDAPGLTQYF. The CDR3 DNA reads TGTGCCACCAGTGATGCTCCAGGGTTGACCCAGTACTTC.

The V gene is TRBV6-2 or TRBV6-3, the J gene TRBJ2-3; D tentatively reads TRBD1 or TRBD2 (7 bases each). The ends were cut back, 6 bases at V and 0 bases at J, with 16 bases in the middle. The CDR3 is 16 residues long. The germline CDR1 and CDR2 sequences are MNHEY and SVGEGT. In DNA, the CDR3 is TGTGCCAGCAGACCTCAGGGGGGAGGGAGCACAGATACGCAGTATTTT. This encodes CASRPQGGGSTDTQYF.

The gene calls are TRBV28 and TRBJ2-3, with TRBD1 matching 9 bases. CDR1 MDHEN and CDR2 SYDVKM come from the germline V gene. The CDR3 loop spans 15 amino acids. V was pared by 6 bases and J by 3 bases, with 7 bases of the junction left unmatched. The CDR3 spells CASRMDRGWTDTQYF. The CDR3 DNA sequence: TGTGCCAGCAGGATGGACAGGGGATGGACAGATACGCAGTATTTT.

This clonotype is a singleton in its sample. The chain is built from TRBV10-2 and TRBJ2-7; a possible D gene is TRBD1 (6 bases). V lost 2 bases, J lost 0 bases, and 11 bases lay in between. Germline V CDR1 and CDR2: WSHSY, SAAADI. The CDR3 is 15 amino acids. The CDR3 coding sequence is TGCGCCAGCAGTGAGACCGACAGGATCTCCTACGAGCAGTACTTC. As protein: CASSETDRISYEQYF.

V is TRBV4-1 and J is TRBJ2-4; D gene uncertain. The CDR3 length is 17 residues. The V end was cut by 2 bases, the J end by 1 base, with 15 bases between. In germline, CDR1 is MGHRA, CDR2 YSYEKL. The CDR3 here is CASSQPIQRRAKNIQYF. As DNA, the CDR3 is TGCGCCAGCAGCCAACCCATACAGCGTCGGGCCAAAAACATTCAGTACTTC.

This chain links TRBV29-1 with TRBJ2-1; 10 nucleotides line up with TRBD2. The CDR3 is 14 residues long. The V segment lost 8 bases and the J segment 8 bases; nucleotides outside the gene matches: 12. Germline lookup yields CDR1 SQVTM and CDR2 ANQGSEA. The CDR3 spells CSPPPSGSEYEQFF. CDR3 nucleotides: TGCAGCCCTCCCCCTAGCGGGAGTGAGTATGAGCAGTTCTTC.

The chain recombines TRBV7-2 with TRBJ2-3, with D possibly matching TRBD2 (5 bases). The CDR3 totals 15 residues. V lost 4 bases and J lost 2, with 13 bases in between. Germline CDR1 and CDR2: SGHTA and FQGNSA. The CDR3 DNA reads TGTGCCAGCAGCTCCGGGGTCCGGAACACAGATACGCAGTATTTT. As protein: CASSSGVRNTDTQYF.

The rearrangement joins TRBV5-1 to TRBJ2-7, with 8 bases that match TRBD1. CDR1 SGHRS and CDR2 YFSETQ come from the germline V gene. The J segment lost 1 base and the V segment lost 3 bases, leaving 9 bases of the junction unmatched. This CDR3 is built from 16 residues. The CDR3 DNA sequence: TGCGCCAGCAGCTCCGCTGCAGGGGGCGGTTCCTACGAGCAGTACTTC. This gives the protein CASSSAAGGGSYEQYF.